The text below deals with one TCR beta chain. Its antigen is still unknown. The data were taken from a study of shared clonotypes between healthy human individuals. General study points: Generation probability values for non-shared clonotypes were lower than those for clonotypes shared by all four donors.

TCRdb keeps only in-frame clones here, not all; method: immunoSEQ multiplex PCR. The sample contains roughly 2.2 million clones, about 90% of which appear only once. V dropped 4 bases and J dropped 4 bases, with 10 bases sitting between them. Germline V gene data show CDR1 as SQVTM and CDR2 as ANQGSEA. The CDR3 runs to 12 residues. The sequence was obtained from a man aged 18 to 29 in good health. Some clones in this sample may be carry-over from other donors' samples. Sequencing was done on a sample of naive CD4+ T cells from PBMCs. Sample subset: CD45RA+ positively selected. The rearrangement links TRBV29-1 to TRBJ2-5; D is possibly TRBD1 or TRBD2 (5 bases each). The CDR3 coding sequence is TGCAGCGTTGTGGGGGATTCAGAGACCCAGTACTTC. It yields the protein CSVVGDSETQYF.